Listed below are T cell receptor beta chains from one sample, sequenced in a study of T cell responses to AZD1222 COVID-19 vaccine. Assay: immunoSEQ multiplex PCR; the TCRdb copy retains only in-frame clones and omits some. In the table there are roughly 70,000 clones, 85% of which are singletons. Material: peripheral blood, obtained on day 0 of AZD1222 vaccination. The source of these receptors is an adult in good health. The CDR3 runs from the conserved cysteine through the conserved F or W. A D gene is named only where the DNA matches it firmly. For some rows the clone size is stated as once, few or many, or as a class when expanded; others skip it.

TRBV29-1	NA	NA	TRBJ2-7	TGCAGCGTTGACGTAAGTTCGGCCGAGCAGTACTTC	CSVDVSSAEQYF
TRBV5-1	NA	TRBD2	TRBJ2-2	TGCGCCAGCCAAACCGGGACTAGCTCCGAGAACACCGGGGAGCTGTTTTTT	CASQTGTSSENTGELFF
TRBV2	once	NA	TRBJ1-2	TGTGCCAGCAGTGAAGCGCTTCTGGACCTCTGGATCCCCTTC	CASSEALLDLWIPF
TRBV16	NA	TRBD2	TRBJ2-1	TGTGCCAGCAGCCAATCAGGGCGGGGGGAGCAGTTCTTC	CASSQSGRGEQFF
TRBV13	few	TRBD1	TRBJ1-3	TGTGCCAGCAGGCGTGACAGGGGCACTGGAAACACCATATATTTT	CASRRDRGTGNTIYF
TRBV30	few	NA	TRBJ2-7	TGTGCCTGGAGTCAGTCCTACGAGCAGTACTTC	CAWSQSYEQYF
TRBV11-2	NA	NA	TRBJ2-5	TGTGCCAGCAGCCTCCAAGAGACCCAGTACTTC	CASSLQETQYF
TRBV7-9	NA	NA	TRBJ2-6	TGTGCCAGCAGCTCAACCTCTGGGGCCAACGTCCTGACTTTC	CASSSTSGANVLTF
TRBV21-1	NA	NA	TRBJ2-7	TGTGCCAGCAGCAACTCCTACGAGCAGTACTTC	CASSNSYEQYF
TRBV19	NA	TRBD1	TRBJ1-5	TGTGCCAGTAGTCTTTGGACAGGGAATCAGCCCCAGCATTTT	CASSLWTGNQPQHF
TRBV11-2	NA	TRBD2	TRBJ2-3	TGTGCCAGCAGCTCCGGACTAGCGGGGGGGCAAGATACGCAGTATTTT	CASSSGLAGGQDTQYF
TRBV29-1	once	NA	TRBJ1-2	TGCAGCGTTGATGGGGACTCTAAGGACTATGGCTACACCTTC	CSVDGDSKDYGYTF
TRBV29-1	few	TRBD1	TRBJ2-4	TGCAGCGTTGAAGACCCCGGGACAGATTTAACCATTCAGTACTTC	CSVEDPGTDLTIQYF
TRBV10-3	NA	NA	TRBJ2-3	TGTGCCATCAGTGAAGATCCTTTAGATACGCAGTATTTT	CAISEDPLDTQYF
TRBV29-1	NA	NA	TRBJ1-4	TGCAGCGTTTCTAGGGGAAGTGAAAAACTGTTTTTT	CSVSRGSEKLFF